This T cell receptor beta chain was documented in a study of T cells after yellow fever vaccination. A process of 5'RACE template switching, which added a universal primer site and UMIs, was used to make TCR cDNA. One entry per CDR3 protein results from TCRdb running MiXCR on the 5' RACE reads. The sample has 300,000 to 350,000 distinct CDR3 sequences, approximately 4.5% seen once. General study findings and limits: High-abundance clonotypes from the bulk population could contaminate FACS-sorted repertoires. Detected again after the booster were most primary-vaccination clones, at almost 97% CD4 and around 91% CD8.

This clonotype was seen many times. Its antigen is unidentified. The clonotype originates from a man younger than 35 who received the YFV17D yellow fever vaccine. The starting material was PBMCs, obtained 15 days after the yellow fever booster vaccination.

DNA for the CDR3: TGTGCCAGCACCCTTCAGGGGCCCAGGAGGGGCTCTGAAGCTTTCTTT. Translation: CASTLQGPRRGSEAFF. The V call is TRBV7-6, the J call TRBJ1-1; TRBD1 might be the D (6 bases). The germline gives CDR1 SGHVS, CDR2 FNYEAQ. The CDR3 has 16 amino acids. V was pared by 7 bases and J by 6 bases, with 24 bases between. Complete variable domain (other parts from reference TRBV7-6 and TRBJ1-1): GAGVSQSPRYKVTKRGQDVALRCDPISGHVSLYWYRQALGQGPEFLTYFNYEAQQDKSGLPNDRFSAERPEGSISTLTIQRTEQRDSAMYRCASTLQGPRRGSEAFFGQGTRLTVV.